A selection of T cell receptor beta chains follows, all from one sample in a study of human T cells and chemical hapten exposure. TCRdb passed the RACE reads through MiXCR, listing each CDR3 protein once. The sample records about 84,000 distinct CDR3 sequences, roughly a tenth being singletons. The sequences come from whole blood, collected in connection with sensitization to the hapten diphenylcyclopropenone (DPC). These TCRs come from a woman aged 45-59 years with alopecia areata. Some clones in this sample may be carry-over from other donors' samples. The CDR3 runs from the conserved cysteine through the conserved F or W. The D gene is left open where the match is weak. Clone size is given for some rows only: seen once, a few or many times, or a class if the clone is expanded.

V gene	J gene	clone size	D gene	CDR3 DNA	CDR3 protein
TRBV7-9	TRBJ1-1	-	-	TGTGCCAGCAGCTTAGACGCCGGGGCCGCTGAAGCTTTCTTT	CASSLDAGAAEAFF
TRBV11-3	TRBJ2-1	-	-	TGTGCCAGCAGCTTCCGCCCCGGGGGAGGCAATGAGCAGTTCTTC	CASSFRPGGGNEQFF
TRBV29-1	TRBJ1-2	many	-	TGCAGCGTTGAAGACGTCGGGGCGTATGGCTACACCTTC	CSVEDVGAYGYTF
TRBV29-1	TRBJ2-1	many	TRBD1	TGCAGCGTTGAAGGGACAGGGGGTTGGGAGCAGTTCTTC	CSVEGTGGWEQFF
TRBV5-1	TRBJ1-4	-	TRBD1	TGCGCCAGCAGCCTGGGACAGGGAGGCGATGAAAAACTGTTTTTT	CASSLGQGGDEKLFF
TRBV11-2	TRBJ1-1	few	-	TGTGCCAGCAGGCCCCCGGCGGGGTTGACGGGGGGCACTGAAGCTTTCTTT	CASRPPAGLTGGTEAFF
TRBV7-9	TRBJ2-3	many	-	TGTGCCAGCACCCCATCACGGGAAAGCACAGATACGCAGTATTTT	CASTPSRESTDTQYF
TRBV2	TRBJ1-2	few	TRBD1	TGTGCCAGCAGAGAGAGTGGAGGGGGCGCTGGCTATGGCTACACCTTC	CASRESGGGAGYGYTF
TRBV28	TRBJ1-2	many	TRBD1	TGTGCCAGCAGTTTGGGCAGGGGGCGGAACTATGGCTACACCTTC	CASSLGRGRNYGYTF
TRBV2	TRBJ2-2	many	TRBD2	TGTGCCAGCAGTTTTGTCCCTATCGGGAGGGCAACCGGGGAGCTGTTTTTT	CASSFVPIGRATGELFF
TRBV7-9	TRBJ1-1	few	-	TGTGCCAGCAGCATAGCCCCGGGCACTGAAGCTTTCTTT	CASSIAPGTEAFF
TRBV2	TRBJ2-1	many	TRBD1	TGTGCCAGCAGTCTTCAGGGGGCGAGTGAGCAGTTCTTC	CASSLQGASEQFF
TRBV28	TRBJ2-3	many	TRBD2	TGTGCCTCTAGGACTAGGTTAGGCACAGATACGCAGTATTTT	CASRTRLGTDTQYF
TRBV3-1	TRBJ2-5	-	TRBD1	TGTGCCAGCAGCCGCGCAGGTAGCAGGGGGCGAGAGACCCAGTACTTC	CASSRAGSRGRETQYF